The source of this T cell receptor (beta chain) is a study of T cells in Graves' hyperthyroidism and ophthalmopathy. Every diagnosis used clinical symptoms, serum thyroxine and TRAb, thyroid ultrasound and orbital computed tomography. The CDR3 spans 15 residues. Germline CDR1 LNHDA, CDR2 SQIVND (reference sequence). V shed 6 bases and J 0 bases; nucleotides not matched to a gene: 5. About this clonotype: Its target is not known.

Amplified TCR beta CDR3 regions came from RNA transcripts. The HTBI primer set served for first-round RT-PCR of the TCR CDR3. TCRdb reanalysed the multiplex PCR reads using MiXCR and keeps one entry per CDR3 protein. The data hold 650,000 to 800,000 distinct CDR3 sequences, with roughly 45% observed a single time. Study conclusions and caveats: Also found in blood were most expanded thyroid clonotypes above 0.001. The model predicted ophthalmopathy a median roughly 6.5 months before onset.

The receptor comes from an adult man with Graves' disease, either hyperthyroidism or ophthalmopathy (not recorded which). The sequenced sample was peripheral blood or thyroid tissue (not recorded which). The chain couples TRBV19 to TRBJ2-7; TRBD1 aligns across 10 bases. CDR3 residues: CASRSGTGDSYEQYF. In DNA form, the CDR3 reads TGTGCCAGTAGATCCGGGACAGGGGACTCCTACGAGCAGTACTTC. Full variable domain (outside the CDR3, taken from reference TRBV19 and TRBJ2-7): DGGITQSPKYLFRKEGQNVTLSCEQNLNHDAMYWYRQDPGQGLRLIYYSQIVNDFQKGDIAEGYSVSREKKESFPLTVTSAQKNPTAFYLCASRSGTGDSYEQYFGPGTRLTVT.